The rows below give T cell receptor beta chains drawn from one sample of a study of vaccination and CD4 T cells after COVID-19. TCRdb reanalysed the PCR reads using MiXCR and keeps one entry per CDR3 protein. Of 9,000 to 10,000 distinct CDR3 sequences detected, 45% to 60% appear once; the ten largest clones hold around 24%. The antigens of these receptors remain unknown. Sequencing used CD4+ T cells from blood, cultured in vitro. These receptor sequences come from a human donor in good health. Each CDR3 is given with its conserved first and last residue. Fields, in order: clone size, V gene, D gene, J gene, CDR3 DNA, CDR3 protein. D genes are given only for firm matches. Some rows mark clone size as missing; the rest say once, few, many or name a class of expanded clone.

size: .; V: TRBV6-4; D: TRBD2; J: TRBJ2-1; DNA: TGTGCCAGCAGTGATGGAGTGGGACTACCGGAGTACAATGAGCAGTTCTTC; CDR3: CASSDGVGLPEYNEQFF
size: .; V: TRBV27; D: .; J: TRBJ1-2; DNA: TGTGCCAGCGGACGGGGGGTCGGCTATGGCTACACCTTC; CDR3: CASGRGVGYGYTF
size: .; V: TRBV15; D: TRBD2; J: TRBJ2-2; DNA: TGTGCCACCAGCAGGGGACTAGCGGGAGGGCCGAGGACCGGGGAGCTGTTTTTT; CDR3: CATSRGLAGGPRTGELFF
size: .; V: TRBV20-1; D: TRBD2; J: TRBJ2-1; DNA: TGCAGTGCTAGAGGGGGACTAGTCGGGTCCTACAATGAGCAGTTCTTC; CDR3: CSARGGLVGSYNEQFF
size: .; V: TRBV10-2; D: .; J: TRBJ1-5; DNA: TGCGCCAGCAGTGCTACAGAGTCTAGGCAGCCCCAGCATTTT; CDR3: CASSATESRQPQHF
size: .; V: TRBV20-1; D: TRBD2; J: TRBJ2-7; DNA: TGCAGTGCTCCGGGGACTAGCGGCTACGAGCAGTACTTC; CDR3: CSAPGTSGYEQYF
size: .; V: TRBV20-1; D: TRBD1; J: TRBJ1-2; DNA: TGCAGTGCTAGAGGGGGGGGGACAGGGGCAACTAACTATGGCTACACCTTC; CDR3: CSARGGGTGATNYGYTF
size: .; V: TRBV15; D: .; J: TRBJ1-5; DNA: TGTGCCACCAGCAGAGATCCAGGGAGCCAGCCCCAGCATTTT; CDR3: CATSRDPGSQPQHF
size: .; V: TRBV6-1; D: .; J: TRBJ1-1; DNA: TGTGCCAGCAGTGGCGGGCTTACCCCGTGGACTTTCTTT; CDR3: CASSGGLTPWTFF
size: few; V: TRBV10-3; D: .; J: TRBJ1-5; DNA: TGTGCCATCAGTGAGTTCGAAAATCAGCCCCAGCATTTT; CDR3: CAISEFENQPQHF
size: .; V: TRBV6-1; D: TRBD2; J: TRBJ2-1; DNA: TGTGCCAGCAGAAGCCAACCCATAGCGGGAGGCAATGAGCAGTTCTTC; CDR3: CASRSQPIAGGNEQFF
size: .; V: TRBV2; D: .; J: TRBJ2-1; DNA: TGTGCCAGCGGAGAAGTATCCTACAATGAGCAGTTCTTC; CDR3: CASGEVSYNEQFF
size: few; V: TRBV19; D: .; J: TRBJ1-6; DNA: TGTGCCAGTAGTATATTCCAAGGAGCAAATTCACCCCTCCACTTT; CDR3: CASSIFQGANSPLHF
size: .; V: TRBV6-5; D: .; J: TRBJ1-6; DNA: TGTGCCAGCAGTTATTGGGGATATAATTCACCCCTCCACTTT; CDR3: CASSYWGYNSPLHF
size: .; V: TRBV10-3; D: TRBD1; J: TRBJ1-3; DNA: TGTGCCATCAGAACCGGGACAGGGGCGGACAGCACCATATATTTT; CDR3: CAIRTGTGADSTIYF
size: few; V: TRBV19; D: .; J: TRBJ1-2; DNA: TGTGCCAGTATCCCCCCGGCCGGCTATGGCTACACCTTC; CDR3: CASIPPAGYGYTF
size: .; V: TRBV18; D: TRBD2; J: TRBJ2-2; DNA: TGTGCCAGCTCAAGGACTAGCGGGAGCACCGGGGAGCTGTTTTTT; CDR3: CASSRTSGSTGELFF
size: .; V: TRBV7-2; D: TRBD1; J: TRBJ2-3; DNA: TGTGCCAGCAGCCTCCGGGACAGGGCAACTGATACGCAGTATTTT; CDR3: CASSLRDRATDTQYF
size: .; V: TRBV12-3/TRBV12-4; D: .; J: TRBJ2-5; DNA: TGTGCCAGCAGTCTAGATGGGGAGACCCAGTACTTC; CDR3: CASSLDGETQYF
size: few; V: TRBV7-8; D: .; J: TRBJ1-5; DNA: TGTGCCAGCAGCTTAGTGTCCGGGGTAAACCAGCCCCAGCATTTT; CDR3: CASSLVSGVNQPQHF
size: .; V: TRBV27; D: TRBD2; J: TRBJ2-4; DNA: TGTGCCAGCAGTTCAACATGGCGGGAGGGGGCCAAAAACATTCAGTACTTC; CDR3: CASSSTWREGAKNIQYF
size: .; V: TRBV6-1; D: TRBD1; J: TRBJ2-6; DNA: TGTGCCAGCAGAAAACAGGGGGCAGGAGGGGCCAACGTCCTGACTTTC; CDR3: CASRKQGAGGANVLTF
size: .; V: TRBV6-2/TRBV6-3; D: .; J: TRBJ2-1; DNA: TGTGCCAGCAGTTCGCGACTCGGGCCCCGAGATGAGCAGTTCTTC; CDR3: CASSSRLGPRDEQFF
size: .; V: TRBV6-5; D: TRBD2; J: TRBJ2-5; DNA: TGTGCCAGCAGTTACAAGTCCCAGCGGGAGGGAGGGGTAGAGACCCAGTACTTC; CDR3: CASSYKSQREGGVETQYF
size: .; V: TRBV19; D: TRBD1; J: TRBJ1-6; DNA: TGTGCCAGTAGTACCCCGGGACAGGGCACACCCCTCCACTTT; CDR3: CASSTPGQGTPLHF
size: few; V: TRBV28; D: .; J: TRBJ1-6; DNA: TGTGCCAGCAAGGAGATCCATAATTCACCCCTCCACTTT; CDR3: CASKEIHNSPLHF
size: .; V: TRBV7-9; D: .; J: TRBJ2-2; DNA: TGTGCCAGCAGCTTTTGGGGGATCAACGCCGGGGAGCTGTTTTTT; CDR3: CASSFWGINAGELFF
size: .; V: TRBV19; D: TRBD1; J: TRBJ2-7; DNA: TGTGCCAGTAGTCGACAGGGGAGCTACGAGCAGTACTTC; CDR3: CASSRQGSYEQYF
size: few; V: TRBV20-1; D: .; J: TRBJ2-2; DNA: TGCAGTGCTGGGAGGGGGGCAGCCGGGGAGCTGTTTTTT; CDR3: CSAGRGAAGELFF
size: few; V: TRBV28; D: .; J: TRBJ1-5; DNA: TGTGCCAGCAGTTTTGGCGGAACGGGAGGTGTGAGCAATCAGCCCCAGCATTTT; CDR3: CASSFGGTGGVSNQPQHF
size: .; V: TRBV29-1; D: .; J: TRBJ1-2; DNA: TGCAGCGTTGGGGTTGGCAGGGATCCCGTGTCGGGCTACACCTTC; CDR3: CSVGVGRDPVSGYTF
size: .; V: TRBV7-6; D: .; J: TRBJ2-5; DNA: TGTGCCAGCAGCTCCCTTCGGGGGGAGACCCAGTACTTC; CDR3: CASSSLRGETQYF
size: .; V: TRBV27; D: TRBD1; J: TRBJ2-7; DNA: TGTGCCACCACGACAGGGGATGGATACGAGCAGTACTTC; CDR3: CATTTGDGYEQYF
size: .; V: TRBV6-5; D: TRBD1; J: TRBJ1-2; DNA: TGTGCCAACAGTTACACAGGGGGCCGATATGGCTACACCTTC; CDR3: CANSYTGGRYGYTF
size: .; V: TRBV27; D: .; J: TRBJ2-7; DNA: TGTGCCAGCAGTTACAGAGAATTGAACGAGCAGTACTTC; CDR3: CASSYRELNEQYF
size: .; V: TRBV12-3/TRBV12-4; D: .; J: TRBJ1-3; DNA: TGTGCCAGCAGGCCCCGTGCAGGGGTTACTGGAAACACCATATATTTT; CDR3: CASRPRAGVTGNTIYF
size: few; V: TRBV20-1; D: .; J: TRBJ2-7; DNA: TGCAGTGCTGCACCGGGACTAGGGGGCCACGAGCAGTACTTC; CDR3: CSAAPGLGGHEQYF
size: few; V: TRBV20-1; D: TRBD1; J: TRBJ2-4; DNA: TGCAGTGCTAGCCAGGGGGCGCGAAACATTCAGTACTTC; CDR3: CSASQGARNIQYF
size: .; V: TRBV30; D: TRBD1; J: TRBJ2-7; DNA: TGTGCCTGGAGAGAGCTGGACAGGGGCTACGAGCAGTACTTC; CDR3: CAWRELDRGYEQYF
size: few; V: TRBV2; D: .; J: TRBJ1-5; DNA: TGTGCCAGCAGTCGGGACAGCAATCAGCCCCAGCATTTT; CDR3: CASSRDSNQPQHF
size: .; V: TRBV15; D: TRBD2; J: TRBJ2-1; DNA: TGTGCCACGAGACTAGCGGGAGAGGGAGTGAATGAGCAGTTCTTC; CDR3: CATRLAGEGVNEQFF